This T cell receptor beta chain was captured by sequencing in a study of T cells in Graves' hyperthyroidism and ophthalmopathy. TCR beta CDR3 regions were amplified from RNA. An initial round of RT-PCR targeting the TCR CDR3 relied on the HTBI primer set. Via MiXCR, TCRdb re-called the multiplex PCR reads, giving one row per CDR3 protein. Of about half a million distinct CDR3 sequences in the sample, just under 20% were seen once. This clonotype was counted many times. The CDR3 has 15 amino acids. The germline V gene encodes CDR1 DFQATT and CDR2 SNEGSKA (reference sequence). Trimming pared 0 bases from V and 0 bases from J, leaving 9 bases between.

The clonotype comes from a man between 35 and 55 years old with Graves' ophthalmopathy. Sequencing was carried out using blood. V usage is TRBV20-1 and J usage is TRBJ1-5; D unresolved. The CDR3 DNA sequence: TGCAGTGCTAGAGATCCCCAGGCTAGCAATCAGCCCCAGCATTTT. It specifies CSARDPQASNQPQHF.